Below are 10 T cell receptor beta chains sequenced from a single sample in a study of CD8 T cells in ankylosing spondylitis. Points from the study as a whole: There was a TCR beta motif, made of roughly eight highly homologous variants, that appeared characteristic of ankylosing spondylitis blood.

One entry per CDR3 protein, called by TCRdb with MiXCR from the 5' RACE reads. Here the sample spans around 770,000 distinct CDR3 sequences, about an eighth being singletons. For these receptors, no antigen is known. Source material: blood, either unsorted or a sorted T cell fraction (not recorded which). These receptors came from a male donor with ankylosing spondylitis.

This rearrangement joins TRBV6-1 to TRBJ1-5; perhaps TRBD1 as D (5 bases). The V and J ends lost 1 base and 5 bases respectively, with 6 bases between them. The CDR3 is 13 amino acids. The germline V gene encodes CDR1 MNHNS and CDR2 SASEGT. The CDR3 DNA sequence: TGTGCCAGCAGTGAAGTACAGGATCAGCCCCAGCATTTT. Protein sequence: CASSEVQDQPQHF.

The rearrangement uses TRBV5-5 and TRBJ2-7; the D is unclear. The germline V gene has CDR1 SGHKS and CDR2 YYEKEE (reference sequence). The CDR3 has 16 residues. The V end lost 0 bases, the J end lost 4 bases, and 17 bases lay between the germline ends. The CDR3 DNA follows: TGTGCCAGCAGCTTGGATTGGAGACTCACGATATACGAGCAGTACTTC. This encodes CASSLDWRLTIYEQYF.

This clonotype was seen repeatedly, ten times or more. The V gene is TRBV7-2, the J gene TRBJ2-5; 9 nucleotides agree with TRBD1. With V trimmed by 4 bases and J by 4 bases, 4 bases remained unmatched. In germline, CDR1 is SGHTA, CDR2 FQGNSA. The CDR3 sequence is 14 residues long. The CDR3 coding sequence is TGTGCCAGCAGCTCATACAGGGGGCGAGAGACCCAGTACTTC. Residues: CASSSYRGRETQYF.

This clonotype appeared many times. The chain uses TRBV6-2 or TRBV6-3 and TRBJ2-5, with 11 bases identical to TRBD2. The CDR3 is 16 residues long. Losses at the gene ends were 6 bases for V and 5 bases for J; bases not matched to a gene: 11. Germline V gene sequence: CDR1 MNHEY, CDR2 SVGEGT. CDR3 in amino acids: CASRKDVAGGRETQYF. The CDR3 nucleotides read TGTGCCAGCAGAAAGGATGTAGCGGGAGGGCGGGAGACCCAGTACTTC.

The CDR3, as DNA: TGTGCCAGCTGGGACAGGGTGGGTGAGCAGTTCTTC. Residues: CASWDRVGEQFF. The chain has TRBV6-2 or TRBV6-3 and TRBJ2-1; TRBD1 aligns across 9 bases. J lost 9 bases, V lost 8 bases, and 5 bases had no gene match. This CDR3 is 12 amino acids long. Germline V gene data show CDR1 as MNHEY and CDR2 as SVGEGT.

In its sample, this clonotype was seen a few times. J is TRBJ2-1 and V is TRBV20-1; 11 bases are shared with TRBD2. The CDR3 runs 14 residues. Per the germline V gene, CDR1 is DFQATT and CDR2 is SNEGSKA (reference sequence). With V trimmed by 3 bases and J by 7 bases, 5 bases remained unmatched. CDR3 in DNA: TGCAGTGCTAGGCTAGCGGGAGGCGTTAATGAGCAGTTCTTC. This gives the protein CSARLAGGVNEQFF.

This clonotype was counted between two and nine times. V is TRBV9 and J is TRBJ2-5; D remains unclear. Germline V gene lookup returns CDR1 SGDLS and CDR2 YYNGEE. The CDR3 spans 14 residues. Deletions cut 3 bases from V and 7 bases from J, with 16 bases between. CDR3 loop: CASSAGNGLGTQYF. The DNA of the CDR3 is TGTGCCAGCAGCGCTGGGAATGGCCTAGGGACCCAGTACTTC.

The chain uses TRBV5-1 and TRBJ2-7; D is unclear. V lost 4 bases and J 2 bases, leaving 10 bases between the germline ends. The CDR3 loop spans 13 amino acids. Germline CDR1 reads SGHRS; CDR2 reads YFSETQ. Here the CDR3 DNA reads TGCGCCAGCAGCCATGTCCGGGCCTACGAGCAGTACTTC. This encodes CASSHVRAYEQYF.

This clonotype was picked up a small number of times. As DNA, the CDR3 is TGTGCCAGCAGCTTTGGTACCGGGCGGGGGGGCCTGTACGAGCAGTACTTC. Its protein is CASSFGTGRGGLYEQYF. The chain is built from TRBV7-6 and TRBJ2-7, with TRBD2 matching 9 bases. V lost 3 bases, J lost 4 bases, and 13 bases stayed unmatched. This CDR3 is built from 17 residues. Looked up from germline, CDR1 is SGHVS and CDR2 is FNYEAQ. Filled out from reference TRBV7-6 and TRBJ2-7, the complete variable domain reads GAGVSQSPRYKVTKRGQDVALRCDPISGHVSLYWYRQALGQGPEFLTYFNYEAQQDKSGLPNDRFSAERPEGSISTLTIQRTEQRDSAMYRCASSFGTGRGGLYEQYFGPGTRLTVT.

The rearrangement uses TRBV10-3 and TRBJ2-7; TRBD1 or TRBD2 may be the D gene (5 bases each). Germline V gene lookup returns CDR1 ENHRY and CDR2 SYGVKD. V dropped 0 bases and J dropped 7 bases, with 10 bases sitting between them. The CDR3 is 13 amino acids. CDR3 region: CAISESLRGEQYF. Written as DNA, the CDR3 is TGTGCCATCAGTGAGTCTTTGAGGGGAGAGCAGTACTTC.